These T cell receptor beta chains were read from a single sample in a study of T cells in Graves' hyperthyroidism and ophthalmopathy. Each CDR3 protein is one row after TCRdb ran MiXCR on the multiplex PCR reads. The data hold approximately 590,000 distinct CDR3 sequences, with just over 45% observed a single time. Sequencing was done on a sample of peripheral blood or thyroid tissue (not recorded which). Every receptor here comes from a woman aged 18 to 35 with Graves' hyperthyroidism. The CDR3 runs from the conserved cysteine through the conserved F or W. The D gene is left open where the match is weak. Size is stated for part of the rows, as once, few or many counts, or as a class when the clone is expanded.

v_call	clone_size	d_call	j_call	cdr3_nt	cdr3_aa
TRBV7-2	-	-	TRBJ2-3	TGTGCCAGCAGCTTAAGTGGGACGTCCACAGATACGCAGTATTTT	CASSLSGTSTDTQYF
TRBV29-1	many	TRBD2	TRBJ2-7	TGCAGCGTTTCTAGCGGGAGTCAATACGAGCAGTACTTC	CSVSSGSQYEQYF
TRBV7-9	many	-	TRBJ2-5	TGTGCCAGCAGCTCGGATACAAGACAAGAGACCCAGTACTTC	CASSSDTRQETQYF
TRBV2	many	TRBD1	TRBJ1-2	TGTGCCAGCAGTCTTACAGGGGCGGGTGGCTACACCTTC	CASSLTGAGGYTF
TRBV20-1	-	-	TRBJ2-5	TGCAGTGCTAAGATAAGGGAGACCCAGTACTTC	CSAKIRETQYF
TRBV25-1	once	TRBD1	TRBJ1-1	TGTGCCAGCAGCGCCGGGACAGGGTTTCCTGAAGCTTTCTTT	CASSAGTGFPEAFF
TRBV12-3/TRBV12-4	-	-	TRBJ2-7	TGTGCCAGCAGTCTTCCCGGACACCTAACCCCCTACGAGCAGTACTTC	CASSLPGHLTPYEQYF
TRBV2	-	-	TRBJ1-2	TGTGCCAGCAGTTATCAGGAAAGCCAAGGAGGCTACACCTTC	CASSYQESQGGYTF
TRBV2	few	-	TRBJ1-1	TGTGCCAGCGCCGGACTGAACACTGAAGCTTTCTTT	CASAGLNTEAFF
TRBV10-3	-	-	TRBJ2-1	TGTGCCAGCTCACCTGGGGGCCCCCCGGGCAATGAGCAGTTCTTC	CASSPGGPPGNEQFF
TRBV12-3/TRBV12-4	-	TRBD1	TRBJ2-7	TGTGCCAGCAGAGACCGAGAGGGGGCCGAGCAGTACTTC	CASRDREGAEQYF
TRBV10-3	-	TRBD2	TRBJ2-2	TGTGCCATCACCCCCGGGACTAGCCCCGGGGAGCTGTTTTTT	CAITPGTSPGELFF
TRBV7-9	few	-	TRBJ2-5	TGTGCCAGCAGCCCTATTGTAGGGGGAGAGGAGACCCAGTACTTC	CASSPIVGGEETQYF
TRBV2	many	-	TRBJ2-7	TGTGCCAGCAGGGGAAGCGAGCAGTACTTC	CASRGSEQYF
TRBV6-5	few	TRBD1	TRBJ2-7	TGTGCCAGCAGTTTGGACAGGGGGCCAGGACGCTACGAGCAGTACTTC	CASSLDRGPGRYEQYF
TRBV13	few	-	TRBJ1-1	TGTGCCAGCAGCTTACCCAGTATGAACACTGAAGCTTTCTTT	CASSLPSMNTEAFF
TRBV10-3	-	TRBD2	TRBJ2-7	TGTGCCGGAGCGGGAGGGCTGTGGGGCGAGCAGTACTTC	CAGAGGLWGEQYF
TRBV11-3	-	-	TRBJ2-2	TGTGCCAGCAGCTTAGGCGTTGTCGGGGAGCTGGTTTTT	CASSLGVVGELVF
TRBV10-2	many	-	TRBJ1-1	TGCGCCAGCACTGAGGGGTCTGAAGCTTTCTTT	CASTEGSEAFF
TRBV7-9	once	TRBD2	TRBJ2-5	TGCGCCAGCAGCTTGGCGCTAGCGGGAGGGATTAAAGAGACCCAGTACTTC	CASSLALAGGIKETQYF
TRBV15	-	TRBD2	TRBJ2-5	TGTGCCACCAGCAACGTAGGACCAGCGGGGAGGGAGACCCAGTACTTC	CATSNVGPAGRETQYF
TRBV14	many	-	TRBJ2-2	TGTGCCAGCAGTTGGCAGGCGAACACCGGGGAGCTGTTTTTT	CASSWQANTGELFF
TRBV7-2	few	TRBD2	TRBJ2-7	TGTGCCAGCAGCTTCGGCGGGAGCCTCTACGAGCAGTACTTC	CASSFGGSLYEQYF
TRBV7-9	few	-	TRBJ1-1	TGTGCCAGCAGGCTAGGGGCTGGGACCACTGAAGCTTTCTTT	CASRLGAGTTEAFF
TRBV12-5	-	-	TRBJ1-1	TGTGCTAGTGGTTCCTCGAACACTGAAGCTTTCTTT	CASGSSNTEAFF
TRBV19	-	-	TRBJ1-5	TGTGCCAGTAACAGGGCCCTACTCAATCAGCCCCAGCATTTT	CASNRALLNQPQHF
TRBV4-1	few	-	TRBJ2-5	TGCGCCAGCAGCCAAGACCCCGGGGCGGGTGAGACCCAGTACTTC	CASSQDPGAGETQYF
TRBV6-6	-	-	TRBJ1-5	TGTGCCAGCAGTGTAAACAGGAATAGCAATCAGCCCCAGCATTTT	CASSVNRNSNQPQHF
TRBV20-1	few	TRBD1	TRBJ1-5	TGCGGGACAGGCAATCAGCCCCAGCATTTT	CGTGNQPQHF
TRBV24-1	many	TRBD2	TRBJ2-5	TGTGCCACCAGTGATGCTGGGACTAGCGGGACGGAGACCCAGTACTTC	CATSDAGTSGTETQYF
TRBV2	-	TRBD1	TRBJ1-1	TGTGCCAGTAGCTTTAGAAGACAGGGCAACACTGAACCTTTCTTT	CASSFRRQGNTEPFF
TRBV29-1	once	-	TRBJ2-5	TGCAGCGTTCGTAACGTGAGGGGGCGGGAGTTTTTAGAGACCCAGTACTTC	CSVRNVRGREFLETQYF
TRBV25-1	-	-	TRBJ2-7	TGTGCCTCCCAGGGGATAGGCTACGAGCAGTACTTC	CASQGIGYEQYF
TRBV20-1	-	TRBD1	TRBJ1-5	TGCAGTGCGCGACAGGGGGTAGACAATCAGCCCCAGCATTTT	CSARQGVDNQPQHF
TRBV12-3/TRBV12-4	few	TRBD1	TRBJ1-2	TGTGCCAGCAGTCCGCGGGACAGGGTGTACTATGGCTACACCTTC	CASSPRDRVYYGYTF
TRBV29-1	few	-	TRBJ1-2	TGCAGCGTTGGGGGTCGCGGAAACACCTTC	CSVGGRGNTF
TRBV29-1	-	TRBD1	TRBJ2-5	TGCAGCGTTGAAGGGCAGGGGGTGAGGTACTTC	CSVEGQGVRYF
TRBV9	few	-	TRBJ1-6	TGTGCCAGCAGCGTCGGGGTATTGGGTTCACCCCTCCACTTT	CASSVGVLGSPLHF
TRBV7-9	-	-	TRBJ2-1	TGTGCCAGCAGTCAGCTAGTCGTTGAGCAGTTCTTC	CASSQLVVEQFF
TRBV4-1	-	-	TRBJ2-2	TGCGCCAGCAGCCACGGAGAATCCGGGGAGCTGCTTTTT	CASSHGESGELLF
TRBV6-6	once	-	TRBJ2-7	TGTGCCAGCAGTTACATGGGGGCCTACGAGCAGTACTTC	CASSYMGAYEQYF
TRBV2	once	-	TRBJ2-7	TGTGCCATAGGACAGTACGAGCAGTACTTC	CAIGQYEQYF
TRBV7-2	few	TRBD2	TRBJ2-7	TGTGCCAGCAGCGCCCCGCTAGCGGGAGGGCTTAACGAGCAGTACTTC	CASSAPLAGGLNEQYF
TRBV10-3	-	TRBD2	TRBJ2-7	TGTGCCAGCAGCCCAGGGACTAGCGGGAGGCGGGAGCAGTACTTC	CASSPGTSGRREQYF
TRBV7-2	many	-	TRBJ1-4	TGTGCCAGCAGCCGGACAGATGGTAATGAAAAACTGTTTTTT	CASSRTDGNEKLFF
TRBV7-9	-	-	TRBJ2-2	TGTGCCAGCAGCTTACAGGGTGGCGGGGAGCTGTTTTTT	CASSLQGGGELFF
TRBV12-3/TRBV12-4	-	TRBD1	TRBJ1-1	TGTGCCAGCAGCGGTCGTACCGGGACAGGTCGAGGGATAGATGAAGCTTTCTTT	CASSGRTGTGRGIDEAFF
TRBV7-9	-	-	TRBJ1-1	TGTGCCAGCAGCTTTGCTTCAGAGAACACTGAAGCTTTCTTT	CASSFASENTEAFF
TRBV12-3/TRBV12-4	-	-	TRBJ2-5	TGTGCCAGCAGCTATAGACCCCAAGAGACCCAGTACTTC	CASSYRPQETQYF
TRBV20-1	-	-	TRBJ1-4	TGCAGTGCTAGAGTGGGGTCGGTGTTTTTT	CSARVGSVFF
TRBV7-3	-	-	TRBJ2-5	TGTGCCAGCAGCGAGGGAGCAGGAGGTCTCCAAGGGACCCAGTACTTC	CASSEGAGGLQGTQYF
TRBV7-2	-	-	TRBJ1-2	TGTGCCAGCAGCCCGGGCCAACGTAGGGGCTACACCTTC	CASSPGQRRGYTF
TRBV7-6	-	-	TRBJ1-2	TGTGCCGGCAGCCTAACGGGGGAAGGAGGCTACACCTTC	CAGSLTGEGGYTF
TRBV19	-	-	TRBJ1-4	TGTGCCTGGCGGAGCCCAGGGGAAAAACTGTTTTTT	CAWRSPGEKLFF
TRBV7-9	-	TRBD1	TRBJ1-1	TGTGCCAGCAGCACTAGGACAGGGAAGGGAGGCACTGAAGCTTTCTTT	CASSTRTGKGGTEAFF
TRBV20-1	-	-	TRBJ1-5	TGCAGTGCTAGCGACTGGGAGGCCCAGCATTTT	CSASDWEAQHF
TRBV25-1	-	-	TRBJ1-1	TGTGCCAGCCCGGACAGTGACACTGAAGCTTTCTTT	CASPDSDTEAFF
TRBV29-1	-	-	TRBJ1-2	TGCAGCGTTGTATGGGGGCGGGGCGTCTTTGGCTACACCTTC	CSVVWGRGVFGYTF
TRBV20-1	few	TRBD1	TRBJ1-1	TGCAGTGCTCAGACGGGACAGTTAACTGAAGCTTTCTTT	CSAQTGQLTEAFF
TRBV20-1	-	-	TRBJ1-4	TGCAGTGCTAGACCGACACAGGGTTTTCGGGAAAAACTGTTTTTT	CSARPTQGFREKLFF